Each of the 16 T cell receptor beta chains below was sequenced from the same sample in a study of blood T cell repertoires in COVID-19. Libraries were prepared by immunoSEQ multiplex PCR; TCRdb keeps only in-frame clonotypes and omits some of them. There are 160,000 or so clones in the sample; more than 75% occur only once, and around 1% lies in the top ten. The sample comprised peripheral blood. The receptors here all came from a man aged 40-50 years with acute or convalescent COVID-19.

The V call is TRBV10-1, the J call TRBJ2-5; D might be TRBD2 (5 bases). V gave up 3 bases and J gave up 4 bases, with 12 bases separating them. Per germline, CDR1 WNHNN and CDR2 SYGVQD (reference sequence). CDR3 size: 14 residues. DNA for the CDR3: TGCGCCAGCAGTGATGGAGGAGGAGGAGAGACCCAGTACTTC. As protein: CASSDGGGGETQYF.

This chain links TRBV5-5 with TRBJ2-5, with TRBD2 as a possible D gene (6 bases). Germline V CDR1 and CDR2: SGHKS, YYEKEE (reference sequence). V was clipped by 4 bases and J by 5 bases, with 15 bases between them. The length of the CDR3 is 14 residues. CDR3 coding DNA: TGTGCCAGCAGCCTCGGGGCTGGGAGGGAGACCCAGTACTTC. It yields the protein CASSLGAGRETQYF.

This sequence joins TRBV28 and TRBJ2-4, with 7 nucleotides matching TRBD2. The CDR3 runs 14 residues. Germline-derived CDR1 and CDR2 are MDHEN and SYDVKM. The junction had 4 bases not matched to a gene; V was cut back by 5 bases and J by 3 bases. CDR3 DNA: TGTGCCAGCAGTCCGGGGGGAAACAAAAACATTCAGTACTTC. Its protein is CASSPGGNKNIQYF. Drawing the rest from reference TRBV28 and TRBJ2-4, the complete variable domain is DVKVTQSSRYLVKRTGEKVFLECVQDMDHENMFWYRQDPGLGLRLIYFSYDVKMKEKGDIPEGYSVSREKKERFSLILESASTNQTSMYLCASSPGGNKNIQYFGAGTRLSVL.

This clone has a single count. The rearrangement uses TRBV10-2 and TRBJ1-1, with TRBD1 matching 9 bases. The length of the CDR3 is 17 residues. Germline V gene lookup returns CDR1 WSHSY and CDR2 SAAADI. With V trimmed by 0 bases and J by 3 bases, 8 bases remained unmatched. This CDR3 is CASSESAIDRGDTEAFF. CDR3 sequence (DNA): TGCGCCAGCAGTGAGTCGGCAATAGACAGGGGGGACACTGAAGCTTTCTTT.

V usage is TRBV6-5 and J usage is TRBJ1-2; no clear D. Germline CDR1 MNHEY, CDR2 SVGAGI. This CDR3 spans 12 amino acids. Trimming cost V 6 bases and J 2 bases, with 7 bases left between them. Here the CDR3 DNA reads TGTGCCAGCAGCCAGATAAACTATGGCTACACCTTC. It translates to CASSQINYGYTF.

This chain connects TRBV19 to TRBJ1-3; D remains unclear. Trimming cost V 6 bases and J 0 bases, with 9 bases left between them. The CDR3 covers 14 residues. Per germline, CDR1 LNHDA and CDR2 SQIVND (reference sequence). CDR3 bases: TGTGCCAGTAGCCTCGAGGGCTCTGGAAACACCATATATTTT. Its protein is CASSLEGSGNTIYF.

V and J are TRBV14 and TRBJ2-3; 7 nucleotides agree with TRBD2. The CDR3 runs 16 residues. Germline-derived CDR1 and CDR2 are SGHDN and FVKESK. Trimming took 1 base from V and 3 from J; bases not matched to a gene: 7. The CDR3 loop reads CASSQAGGLRTDTQYF. The CDR3 DNA reads as TGTGCCAGCAGCCAAGCGGGGGGACTAAGAACAGATACGCAGTATTTT.

The J gene is TRBJ1-1, the V gene TRBV6-5; D uncertain. Deletions cut 7 bases from V and 0 bases from J, with 9 bases between. Germline CDR1 and CDR2: MNHEY and SVGAGI. The CDR3 has 13 residues. CDR3 DNA sequence: TGTGCCAGCATCCCGGGGATGAACACTGAAGCTTTCTTT. Residues: CASIPGMNTEAFF.

The DNA of the CDR3 is TGTGCCAGCAGAAAAACAGGGGGCCAATCGAACACTGAAGCTTTCTTT. It codes for CASRKTGGQSNTEAFF. The rearrangement uses TRBV7-3 and TRBJ1-1, with TRBD1 matching 9 bases. CDR1 and CDR2 from the germline V gene are SGHTA and FQGTGA. V lost 6 bases to trimming and J lost 1 base; unmatched junction nucleotides: 9. The CDR3 sequence is 16 residues long.

The chain recombines TRBV7-6 with TRBJ1-5; 7 positions match TRBD1. This CDR3 spans 14 amino acids. Germline V gene sequence: CDR1 SGHVS, CDR2 FNYEAQ. V lost 2 bases, J lost 2 bases, and 0 bases stayed unmatched. The CDR3 nucleotides read TGTGCCAGCAGCTTAACAGGGGGCAATCAGCCCCAGCATTTT. It encodes CASSLTGGNQPQHF.

This sequence joins TRBV7-9 and TRBJ1-1; 7 nucleotides agree with TRBD1. V trimming: 3 bases; J trimming: 0 bases; junction bases outside the gene matches: 1. CDR1 and CDR2 (germline): SEHNR, FQNEAQ (reference sequence). This CDR3 comprises 14 residues. In DNA, the CDR3 is TGTGCCAGCAGCTTCGGGACAGTGAACACTGAAGCTTTCTTT. This sequence encodes CASSFGTVNTEAFF.

The chain is built from TRBV6-5 and TRBJ2-1, with 7 positions matching TRBD1. Germline V gives CDR1 MNHEY, CDR2 SVGAGI. This CDR3 spans 14 amino acids. V dropped 7 bases and J dropped 5; count of bases not matched to a gene: 8. The CDR3 here is CASTISGTDNEQFF. Written as DNA, the CDR3 is TGTGCCAGCACCATCTCCGGGACAGACAATGAGCAGTTCTTC.

The CDR3 nucleotides are TGTGCCAGCCAACCCACCGACAGGGGTGACGGCTACACCTTC. Residues: CASQPTDRGDGYTF. This rearrangement joins TRBV6-5 to TRBJ1-2, with 8 nucleotides matching TRBD1. The CDR3 length is 14 residues. The ends lost 8 bases at V and 8 bases at J; junction bases unmatched: 13. The germline gives CDR1 MNHEY, CDR2 SVGAGI.

The chain is built from TRBV5-6 and TRBJ1-1; possible D gene TRBD1, 5 bases. Germline CDR1 is SGHDT and CDR2 is YYEEEE. V lost 4 bases and J lost 1, with 14 bases in between. This CDR3 region has 15 residues. The CDR3 here is CASSPYDRANTEAFF. The DNA for the CDR3 is TGTGCCAGCAGCCCTTATGACAGAGCGAACACTGAAGCTTTCTTT.

In its sample, this clone was seen once. V is TRBV5-1 and J is TRBJ1-3, with D unresolved. Germline V CDR1 and CDR2: SGHRS, YFSETQ. V was pared by 0 bases and J by 0 bases, with 7 bases between. The CDR3 spans 15 residues. CDR3 sequence (DNA): TGCGCCAGCAGCTTGGGCGACACCTCTGGAAACACCATATATTTT. Residues: CASSLGDTSGNTIYF.

This sequence joins TRBV19 and TRBJ1-1, with 7 bases identical to TRBD1. V gave up 8 bases and J gave up 0 bases; unmatched junction bases: 6. This CDR3 has 14 amino acids. CDR1 is LNHDA, CDR2 SQIVND, per germline (reference sequence). As DNA, the CDR3 is TGTGCCAGTGGTAGGGACAGATTGAACACTGAAGCTTTCTTT. Encoded protein: CASGRDRLNTEAFF. Looking up the rest from reference TRBV19 and TRBJ1-1 gives the full variable domain: DGGITQSPKYLFRKEGQNVTLSCEQNLNHDAMYWYRQDPGQGLRLIYYSQIVNDFQKGDIAEGYSVSREKKESFPLTVTSAQKNPTAFYLCASGRDRLNTEAFFGQGTRLTVV.